This TCR beta chain was found in a study of early T cells in non-severe SARS-CoV-2 infection. Study background: Sequencing targeted bulk RNA from unsorted whole blood, leaving chains unpaired. Study-level results: Matching with VDJdb favored anti-spike CD8 responses (missing private and CD4 specificities).

Each cDNA molecule carried a unique molecular identifier. TCRdb reprocessed the 5' RACE reads via MiXCR and lists one record per CDR3 protein. Of around 83,000 distinct CDR3 sequences in the sample, approximately 12% were seen once. Trimming left V 1 base short and J 5 bases short, with 8 bases between. CDR3 size: 13 residues. From germline, CDR1 is LGHDT and CDR2 YNNKEL (reference sequence). This clonotype was detected a few times. The antigen remains undetermined. V is TRBV3-1 and J is TRBJ2-5, with D uncertain. The source was whole blood, collected at baseline. The TCR sequence derives from an adult who was a healthcare worker with PCR-confirmed SARS-CoV-2 infection or an uninfected control (not recorded which). The CDR3 here is CASSQAISETQYF. In DNA form, the CDR3 reads TGTGCCAGCAGCCAAGCCATATCCGAGACCCAGTACTTC.